This T cell receptor (beta chain) comes out of a study of T cells in Graves' hyperthyroidism and ophthalmopathy. The sample holds many counts of this clonotype. Amplification of TCR beta CDR3 regions used RNA as the template. The HTBI primer set drove a first-round RT-PCR of the TCR CDR3. TCRdb used MiXCR to reprocess the multiplex PCR reads, holding one entry per CDR3 protein. The table lists around 700,000 distinct CDR3 sequences, around 19% of them singletons. Sequencing was done on a sample of blood. This TCR came from a woman in her fifties or sixties with Graves' hyperthyroidism that later progressed to Graves' ophthalmopathy.

The DNA of the CDR3 is TGCGCCAGCAGCTACCCGGGACAACCGAACACTGAAGCTTTCTTT. It specifies CASSYPGQPNTEAFF. The rearrangement uses TRBV5-1 and TRBJ1-1, with a weak D call TRBD1 (6 bases). Germline V gene data show CDR1 as SGHRS and CDR2 as YFSETQ. Between the trimmed V and J ends, which lost 3 bases and 1 base, there was a span of 13 bases. This CDR3 contains 15 residues.